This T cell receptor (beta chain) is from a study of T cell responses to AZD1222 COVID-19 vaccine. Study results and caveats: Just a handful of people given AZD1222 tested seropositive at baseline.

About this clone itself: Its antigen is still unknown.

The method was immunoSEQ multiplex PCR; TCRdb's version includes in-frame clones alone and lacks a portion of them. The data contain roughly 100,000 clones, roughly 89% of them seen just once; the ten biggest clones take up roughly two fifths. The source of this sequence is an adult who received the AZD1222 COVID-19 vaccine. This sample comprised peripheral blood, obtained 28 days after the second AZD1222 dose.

CDR3 sequence: CASSLFLQTEAFF. The CDR3 nucleotides read TGTGCCAGCAGTCTTTTTTTGCAGACTGAAGCTTTCTTT. The rearrangement joins TRBV6-1 to TRBJ1-1; the D is unclear. CDR1 MNHNS and CDR2 SASEGT come from the germline V gene. This CDR3 has 13 residues. The V and J ends lost 5 bases and 5 bases respectively, with 12 bases between them.